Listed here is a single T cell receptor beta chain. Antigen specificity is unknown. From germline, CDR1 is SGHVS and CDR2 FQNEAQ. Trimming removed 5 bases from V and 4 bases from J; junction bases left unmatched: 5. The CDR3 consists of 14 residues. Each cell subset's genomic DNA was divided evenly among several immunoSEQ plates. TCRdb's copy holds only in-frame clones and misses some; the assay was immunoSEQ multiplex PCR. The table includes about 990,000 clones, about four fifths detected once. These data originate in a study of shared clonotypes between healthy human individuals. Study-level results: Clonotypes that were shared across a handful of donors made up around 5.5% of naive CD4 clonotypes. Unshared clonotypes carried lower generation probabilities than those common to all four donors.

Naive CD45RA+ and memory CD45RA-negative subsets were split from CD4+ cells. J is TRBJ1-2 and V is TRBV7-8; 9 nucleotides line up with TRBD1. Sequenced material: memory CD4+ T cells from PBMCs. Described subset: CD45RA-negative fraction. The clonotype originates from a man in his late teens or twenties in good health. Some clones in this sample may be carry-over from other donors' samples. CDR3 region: CASSDTGGPYGYTF. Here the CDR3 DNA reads TGTGCCAGCAGCGACACAGGGGGCCCCTATGGCTACACCTTC.